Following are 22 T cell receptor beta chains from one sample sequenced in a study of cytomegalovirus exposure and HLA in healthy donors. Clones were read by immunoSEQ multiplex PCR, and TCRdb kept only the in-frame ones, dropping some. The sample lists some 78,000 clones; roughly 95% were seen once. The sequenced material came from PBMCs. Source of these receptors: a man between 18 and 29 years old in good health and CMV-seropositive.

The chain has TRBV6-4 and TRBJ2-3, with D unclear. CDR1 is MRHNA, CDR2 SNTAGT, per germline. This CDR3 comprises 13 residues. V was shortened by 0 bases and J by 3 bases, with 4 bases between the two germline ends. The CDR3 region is CASSDSTTDTQYF. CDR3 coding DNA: TGTGCCAGCAGTGACTCGACTACAGATACGCAGTATTTT.

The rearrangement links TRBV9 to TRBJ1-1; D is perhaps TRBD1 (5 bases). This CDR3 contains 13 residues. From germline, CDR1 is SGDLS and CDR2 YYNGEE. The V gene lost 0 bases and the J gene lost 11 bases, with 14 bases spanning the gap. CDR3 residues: CASSVGDPGGAFF. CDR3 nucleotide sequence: TGTGCCAGCAGCGTAGGAGACCCCGGGGGGGCTTTCTTT.

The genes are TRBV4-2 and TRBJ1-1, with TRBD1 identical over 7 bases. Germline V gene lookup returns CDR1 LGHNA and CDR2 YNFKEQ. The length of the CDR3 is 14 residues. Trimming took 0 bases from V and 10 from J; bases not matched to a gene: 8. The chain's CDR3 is CASSQDTGVGAAFF. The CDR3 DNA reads TGTGCCAGCAGCCAAGACACAGGGGTTGGTGCAGCTTTCTTT.

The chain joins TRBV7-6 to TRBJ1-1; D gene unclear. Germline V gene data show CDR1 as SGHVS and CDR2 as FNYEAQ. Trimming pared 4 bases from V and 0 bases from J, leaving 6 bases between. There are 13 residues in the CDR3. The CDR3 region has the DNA TGTGCCAGCAGCTCAACAGTGAACACTGAAGCTTTCTTT. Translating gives CASSSTVNTEAFF.

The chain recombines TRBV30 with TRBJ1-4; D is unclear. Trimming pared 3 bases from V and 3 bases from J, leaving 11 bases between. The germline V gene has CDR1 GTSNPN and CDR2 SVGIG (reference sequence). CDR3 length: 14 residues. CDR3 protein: CAWSPTTSNEKLFF. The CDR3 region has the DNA TGTGCCTGGAGCCCCACCACTTCTAATGAAAAACTGTTTTTT.

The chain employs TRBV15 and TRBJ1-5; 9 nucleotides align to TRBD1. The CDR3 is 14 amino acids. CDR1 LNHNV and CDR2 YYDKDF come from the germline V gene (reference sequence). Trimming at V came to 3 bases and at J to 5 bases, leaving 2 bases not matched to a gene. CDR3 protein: CATSRDRGHQPQHF. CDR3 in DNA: TGTGCCACCAGCAGGGACAGGGGTCATCAGCCCCAGCATTTT.

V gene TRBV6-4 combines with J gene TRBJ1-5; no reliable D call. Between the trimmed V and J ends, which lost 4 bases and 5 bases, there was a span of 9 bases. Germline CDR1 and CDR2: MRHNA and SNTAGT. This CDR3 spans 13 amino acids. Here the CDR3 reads CASSVFLDQPQHF. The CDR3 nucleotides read TGTGCCAGCAGTGTGTTTCTAGATCAGCCCCAGCATTTT.

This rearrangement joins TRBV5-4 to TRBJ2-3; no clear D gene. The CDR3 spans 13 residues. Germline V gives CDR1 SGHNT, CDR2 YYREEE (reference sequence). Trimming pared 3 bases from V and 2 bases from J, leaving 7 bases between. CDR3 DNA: TGTGCCAGCAGCTCCGTATACACAGATACGCAGTATTTT. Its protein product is CASSSVYTDTQYF.

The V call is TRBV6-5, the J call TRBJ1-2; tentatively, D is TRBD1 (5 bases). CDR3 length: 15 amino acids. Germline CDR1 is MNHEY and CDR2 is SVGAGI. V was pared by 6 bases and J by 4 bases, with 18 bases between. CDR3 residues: CASRRLTESFYGYTF. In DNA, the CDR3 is TGTGCCAGCAGGCGACTGACAGAGTCCTTCTATGGCTACACCTTC.

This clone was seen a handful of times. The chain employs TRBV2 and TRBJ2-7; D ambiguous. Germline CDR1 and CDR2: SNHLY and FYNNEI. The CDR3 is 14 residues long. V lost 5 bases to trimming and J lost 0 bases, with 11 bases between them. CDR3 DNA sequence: TGTGCCAGCAGTTTGACACCCGACTCCTACGAGCAGTACTTC. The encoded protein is CASSLTPDSYEQYF.

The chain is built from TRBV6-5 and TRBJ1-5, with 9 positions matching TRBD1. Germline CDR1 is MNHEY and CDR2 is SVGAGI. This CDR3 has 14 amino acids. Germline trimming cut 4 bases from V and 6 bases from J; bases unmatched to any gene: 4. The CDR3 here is CASSFADRGQPQHF. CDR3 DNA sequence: TGTGCCAGCAGTTTTGCGGACAGGGGTCAGCCCCAGCATTTT.

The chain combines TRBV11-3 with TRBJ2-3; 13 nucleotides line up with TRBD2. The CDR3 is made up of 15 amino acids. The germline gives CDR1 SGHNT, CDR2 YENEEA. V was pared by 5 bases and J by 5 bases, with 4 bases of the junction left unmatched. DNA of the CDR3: TGTGCCAGCAGCCTGGGACTAGCGGGAAGAGATACGCAGTATTTT. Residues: CASSLGLAGRDTQYF.

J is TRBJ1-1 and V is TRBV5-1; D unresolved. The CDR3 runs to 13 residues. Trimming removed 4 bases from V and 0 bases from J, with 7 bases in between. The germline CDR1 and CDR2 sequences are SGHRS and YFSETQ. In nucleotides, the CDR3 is TGCGCCAGCAGCCTGACTTTGAACACTGAAGCTTTCTTT. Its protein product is CASSLTLNTEAFF.

This CDR3 is CASLATGSIAQPQHF. As DNA, the CDR3 is TGTGCCAGCTTGGCGACAGGGTCCATTGCTCAGCCCCAGCATTTT. This chain uses TRBV6-1 with TRBJ1-5, with 7 bases that match TRBD1. Germline assignment: CDR1 MNHNS and CDR2 SASEGT. CDR3 length: 15 amino acids. Germline trimming cut 8 bases from V and 6 bases from J; bases unmatched to any gene: 13.

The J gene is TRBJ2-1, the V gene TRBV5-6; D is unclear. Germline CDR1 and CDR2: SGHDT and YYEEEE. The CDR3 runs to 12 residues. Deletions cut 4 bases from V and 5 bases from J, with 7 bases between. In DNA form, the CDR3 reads TGTGCCAGCAGCCCCCGGGACAATGAGCAGTTCTTC. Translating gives CASSPRDNEQFF.

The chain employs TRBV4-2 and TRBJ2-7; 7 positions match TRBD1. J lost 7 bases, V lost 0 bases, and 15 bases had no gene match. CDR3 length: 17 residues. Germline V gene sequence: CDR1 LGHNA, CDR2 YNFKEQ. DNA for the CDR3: TGTGCCAGCAGCCAAGAGGGCACAGGGGCCATCTCTGGTGAGCAGTACTTC. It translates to CASSQEGTGAISGEQYF.

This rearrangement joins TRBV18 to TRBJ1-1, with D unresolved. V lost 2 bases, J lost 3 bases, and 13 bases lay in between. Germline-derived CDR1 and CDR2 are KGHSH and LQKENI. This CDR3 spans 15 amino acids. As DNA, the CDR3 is TGTGCCAGCTCACCAAATGTGGAGGGATACACTGAAGCTTTCTTT. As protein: CASSPNVEGYTEAFF.

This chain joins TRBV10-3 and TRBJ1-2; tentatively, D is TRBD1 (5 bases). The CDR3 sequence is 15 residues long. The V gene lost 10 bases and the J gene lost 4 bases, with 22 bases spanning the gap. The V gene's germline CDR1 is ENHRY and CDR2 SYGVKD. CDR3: CATRPEGLQGYGYTF. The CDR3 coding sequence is TGTGCCACCAGGCCCGAGGGACTGCAGGGCTATGGCTACACCTTC.

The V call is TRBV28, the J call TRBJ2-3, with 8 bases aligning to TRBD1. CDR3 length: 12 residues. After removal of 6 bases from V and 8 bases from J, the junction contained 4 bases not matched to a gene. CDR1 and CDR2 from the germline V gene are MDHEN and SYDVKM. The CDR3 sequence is CASSPGGGTQYF. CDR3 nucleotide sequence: TGTGCCAGCAGCCCAGGGGGCGGTACGCAGTATTTT.

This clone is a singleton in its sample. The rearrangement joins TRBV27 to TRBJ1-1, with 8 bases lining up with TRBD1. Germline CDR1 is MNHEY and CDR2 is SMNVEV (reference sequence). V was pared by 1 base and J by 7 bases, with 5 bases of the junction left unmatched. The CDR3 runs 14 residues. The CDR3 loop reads CASSLFVGTGEAFF. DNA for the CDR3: TGTGCCAGCAGTTTATTTGTCGGGACAGGTGAAGCTTTCTTT.

The CDR3 loop is CASSIGADQPQHF. The CDR3 DNA is TGTGCCAGTAGTATTGGGGCAGATCAGCCCCAGCATTTT. The chain recombines TRBV19 with TRBJ1-5, with D perhaps matching TRBD1 (5 bases). Germline V lookup: CDR1 LNHDA, CDR2 SQIVND (reference sequence). The CDR3 consists of 13 residues. V was pared by 3 bases and J by 5 bases, with 8 bases between.

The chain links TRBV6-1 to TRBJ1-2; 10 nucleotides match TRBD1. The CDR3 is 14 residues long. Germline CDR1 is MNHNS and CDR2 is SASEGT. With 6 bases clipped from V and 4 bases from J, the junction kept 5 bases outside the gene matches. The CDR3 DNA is TGTGCCAGCAGGGGGACAGGGGCTACCTATGGCTACACCTTC. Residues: CASRGTGATYGYTF.